This T cell receptor beta chain was sequenced during a study of shared clonotypes between healthy human individuals. After removal of 7 bases from V and 2 bases from J, the junction contained 8 bases not matched to a gene. There are 17 residues in the CDR3. Germline lookup yields CDR1 MNHEY and CDR2 SMNVEV (reference sequence). Method: immunoSEQ multiplex PCR; TCRdb's copy keeps in-frame clones and lacks some. The sample yields 110,000 or so clones, under 70% seen once. The chain couples TRBV27 to TRBJ2-1, with 13 nucleotides matching TRBD2. Sequenced material: memory CD8+ T cells sorted from blood. Regarding subset: CD45RO+ cells pooled with CCR7-negative TemRA cells. This receptor was identified in a woman aged 25 to 39 in good health. The CDR3 region is CASKPGLAGPPYNEQFF. The CDR3, as DNA: TGTGCCAGCAAACCGGGACTAGCGGGGCCCCCCTACAATGAGCAGTTCTTC.